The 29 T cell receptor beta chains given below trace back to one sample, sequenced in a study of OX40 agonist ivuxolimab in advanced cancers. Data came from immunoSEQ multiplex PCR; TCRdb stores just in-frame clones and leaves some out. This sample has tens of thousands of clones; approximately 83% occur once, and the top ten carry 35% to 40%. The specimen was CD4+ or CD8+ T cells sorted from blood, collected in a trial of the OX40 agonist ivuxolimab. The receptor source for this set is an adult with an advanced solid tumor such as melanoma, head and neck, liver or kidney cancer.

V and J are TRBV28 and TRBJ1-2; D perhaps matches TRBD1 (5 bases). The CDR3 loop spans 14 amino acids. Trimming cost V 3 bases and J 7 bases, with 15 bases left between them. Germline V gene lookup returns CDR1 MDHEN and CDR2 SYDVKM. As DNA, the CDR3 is TGTGCCAGCAGTTTTCAAGGGGCCGCTGCTGGCTACACCTTC. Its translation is CASSFQGAAAGYTF.

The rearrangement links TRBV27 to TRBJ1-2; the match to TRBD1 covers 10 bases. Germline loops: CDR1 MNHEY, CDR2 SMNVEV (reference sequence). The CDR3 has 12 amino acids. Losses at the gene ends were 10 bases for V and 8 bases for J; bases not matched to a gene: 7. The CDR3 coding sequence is TGTGCCACCCAGACAGGGGGCTTGGGCTACACCTTC. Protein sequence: CATQTGGLGYTF.

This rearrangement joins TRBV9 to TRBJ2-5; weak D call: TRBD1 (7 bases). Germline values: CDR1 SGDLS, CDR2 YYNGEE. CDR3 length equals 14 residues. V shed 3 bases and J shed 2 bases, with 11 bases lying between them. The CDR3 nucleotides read TGTGCCAGCAGCGCCAGGGGGGAACAAGAGACCCAGTACTTC. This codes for CASSARGEQETQYF.

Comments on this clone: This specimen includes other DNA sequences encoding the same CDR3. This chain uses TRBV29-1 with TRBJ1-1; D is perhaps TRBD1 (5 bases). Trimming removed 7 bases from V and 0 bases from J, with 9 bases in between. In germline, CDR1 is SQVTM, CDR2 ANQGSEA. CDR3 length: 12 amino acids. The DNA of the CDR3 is TGCAGCGGGGGACGGCTGAACACTGAAGCTTTCTTT. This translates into CSGGRLNTEAFF.

The chain's CDR3 is CASSSPRRRNNEQFF. CDR3 DNA sequence: TGTGCCAGCAGCTCCCCCCGCAGGAGAAACAATGAGCAGTTCTTC. The chain carries TRBV7-8 and TRBJ2-1; D gene uncertain. Trimming cost V 4 bases and J 5 bases, with 15 bases left between them. The germline CDR1 and CDR2 sequences are SGHVS and FQNEAQ. CDR3 length equals 15 residues.

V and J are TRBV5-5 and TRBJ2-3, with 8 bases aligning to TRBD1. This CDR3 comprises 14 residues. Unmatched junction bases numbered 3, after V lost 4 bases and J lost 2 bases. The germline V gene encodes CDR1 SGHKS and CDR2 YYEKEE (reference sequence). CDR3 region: CASSRGQATDTQYF. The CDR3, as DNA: TGTGCCAGCAGCAGGGGACAGGCCACAGATACGCAGTATTTT.

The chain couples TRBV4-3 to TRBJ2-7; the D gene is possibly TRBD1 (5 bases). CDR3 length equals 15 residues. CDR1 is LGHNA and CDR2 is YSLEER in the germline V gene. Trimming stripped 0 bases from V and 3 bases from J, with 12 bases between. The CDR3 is CASSQERAGYYEQYF. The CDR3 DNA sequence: TGCGCCAGCAGCCAAGAACGTGCAGGGTACTACGAGCAGTACTTC.

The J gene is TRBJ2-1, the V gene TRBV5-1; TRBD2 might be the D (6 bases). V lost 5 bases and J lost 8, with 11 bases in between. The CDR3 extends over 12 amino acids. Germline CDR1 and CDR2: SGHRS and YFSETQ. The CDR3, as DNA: TGCGCCAGCAGGCGGGGTCACGATGAGCAGTTCTTC. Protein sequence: CASRRGHDEQFF.

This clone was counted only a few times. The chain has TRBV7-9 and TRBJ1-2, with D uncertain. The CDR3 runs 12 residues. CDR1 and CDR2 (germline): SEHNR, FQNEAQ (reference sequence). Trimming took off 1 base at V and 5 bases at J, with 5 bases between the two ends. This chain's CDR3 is CASSLGGYGYTF. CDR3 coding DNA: TGTGCCAGCAGCTTAGGAGGATATGGCTACACCTTC.

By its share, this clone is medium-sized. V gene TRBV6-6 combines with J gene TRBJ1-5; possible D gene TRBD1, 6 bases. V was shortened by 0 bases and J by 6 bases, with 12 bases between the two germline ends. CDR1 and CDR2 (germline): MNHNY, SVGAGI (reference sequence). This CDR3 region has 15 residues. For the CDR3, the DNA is TGTGCCAGCAGTTACTCAACGGGGGCAAGTCAGCCCCAGCATTTT. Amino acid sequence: CASSYSTGASQPQHF.

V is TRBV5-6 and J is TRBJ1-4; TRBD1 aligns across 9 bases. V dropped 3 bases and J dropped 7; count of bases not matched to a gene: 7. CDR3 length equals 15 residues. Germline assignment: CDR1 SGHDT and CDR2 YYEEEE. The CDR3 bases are TGTGCCAGCAGCTGGGACAGGGAGGGTGGTGAAAAACTGTTTTTT. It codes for CASSWDREGGEKLFF. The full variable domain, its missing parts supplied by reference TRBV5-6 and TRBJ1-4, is DAGVTQSPTHLIKTRGQQVTLRCSPKSGHDTVSWYQQALGQGPQFIFQYYEEEERQRGNFPDRFSGHQFPNYSSELNVNALLLGDSALYLCASSWDREGGEKLFFGSGTQLSVL.

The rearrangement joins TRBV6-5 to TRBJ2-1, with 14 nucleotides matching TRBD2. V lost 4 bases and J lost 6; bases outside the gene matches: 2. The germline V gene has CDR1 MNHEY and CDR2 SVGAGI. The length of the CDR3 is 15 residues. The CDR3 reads CASSSTSGRANEQFF. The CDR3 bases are TGTGCCAGCAGTTCGACTAGCGGGAGGGCCAATGAGCAGTTCTTC.

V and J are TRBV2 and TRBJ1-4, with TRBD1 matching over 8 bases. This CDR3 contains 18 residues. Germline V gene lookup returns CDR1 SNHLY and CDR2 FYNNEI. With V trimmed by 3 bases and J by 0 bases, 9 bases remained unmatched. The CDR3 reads CASSDSMDRAATNEKLFF. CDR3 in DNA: TGTGCCAGCAGTGATAGTATGGACAGGGCCGCAACTAATGAAAAACTGTTTTTT.

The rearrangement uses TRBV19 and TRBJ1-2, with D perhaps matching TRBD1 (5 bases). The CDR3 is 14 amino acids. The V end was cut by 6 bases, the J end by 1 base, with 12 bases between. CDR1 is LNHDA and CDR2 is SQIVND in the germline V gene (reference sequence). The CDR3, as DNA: TGTGCCAGTAGCAGCGGACACAATAACTATGGCTACACCTTC. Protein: CASSSGHNNYGYTF.

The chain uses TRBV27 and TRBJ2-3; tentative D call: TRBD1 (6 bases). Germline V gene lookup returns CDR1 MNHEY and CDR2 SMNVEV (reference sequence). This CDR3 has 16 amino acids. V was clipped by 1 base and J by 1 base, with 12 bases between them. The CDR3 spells CASSLLGNRGTDTQYF. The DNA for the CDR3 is TGTGCCAGCAGTTTATTGGGTAACAGGGGCACAGATACGCAGTATTTT.

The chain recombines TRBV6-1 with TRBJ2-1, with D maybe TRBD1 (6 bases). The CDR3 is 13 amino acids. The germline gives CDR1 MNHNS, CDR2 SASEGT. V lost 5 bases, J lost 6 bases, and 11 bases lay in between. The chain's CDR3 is CASSWSGVNEQFF. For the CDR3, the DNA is TGTGCCAGCAGTTGGTCAGGGGTCAATGAGCAGTTCTTC.

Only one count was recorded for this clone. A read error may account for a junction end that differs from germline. CDR3: CASSQGSNSYEQYF. The DNA for the CDR3 is TGCGCCAGCAGCCAGGGAAGTAACTCCTACGAGCAGTACTTC. V usage is TRBV11-2 and J usage is TRBJ2-7; possibly TRBD1 for D (5 bases). CDR1 is SGHAT and CDR2 is FQNNGV in the germline V gene. CDR3 length: 14 amino acids.

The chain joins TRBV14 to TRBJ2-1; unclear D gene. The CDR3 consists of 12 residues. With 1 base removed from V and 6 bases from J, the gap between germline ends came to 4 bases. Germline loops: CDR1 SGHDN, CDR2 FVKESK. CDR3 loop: CASSQGGNEQFF. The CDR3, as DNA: TGTGCCAGCAGCCAAGGCGGCAATGAGCAGTTCTTC. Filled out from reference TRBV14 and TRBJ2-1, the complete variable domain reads EAGVTQFPSHSVIEKGQTVTLRCDPISGHDNLYWYRRVMGKEIKFLLHFVKESKQDESGMPNNRFLAERTGGTYSTLKVQPAELEDSGVYFCASSQGGNEQFFGPGTRLTVL.

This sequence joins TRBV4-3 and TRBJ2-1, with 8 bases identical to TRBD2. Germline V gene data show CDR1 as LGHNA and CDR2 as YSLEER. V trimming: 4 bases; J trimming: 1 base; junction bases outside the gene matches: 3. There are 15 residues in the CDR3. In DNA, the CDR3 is TGCGCCAGCAGCCCTCTAGCGGGTTCCTACAATGAGCAGTTCTTC. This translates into CASSPLAGSYNEQFF.

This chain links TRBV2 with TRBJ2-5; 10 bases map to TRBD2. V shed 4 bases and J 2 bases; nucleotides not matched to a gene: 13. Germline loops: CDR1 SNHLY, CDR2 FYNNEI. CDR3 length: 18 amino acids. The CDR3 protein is CASSVPAGGPGWQETQYF. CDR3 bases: TGTGCCAGCAGTGTCCCAGCGGGGGGGCCGGGATGGCAAGAGACCCAGTACTTC. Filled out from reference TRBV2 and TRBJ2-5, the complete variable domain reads EPEVTQTPSHQVTQMGQEVILRCVPISNHLYFYWYRQILGQKVEFLVSFYNNEISEKSEIFDDQFSVERPDGSNFTLKIRSTKLEDSAMYFCASSVPAGGPGWQETQYFGPGTRLLVL.

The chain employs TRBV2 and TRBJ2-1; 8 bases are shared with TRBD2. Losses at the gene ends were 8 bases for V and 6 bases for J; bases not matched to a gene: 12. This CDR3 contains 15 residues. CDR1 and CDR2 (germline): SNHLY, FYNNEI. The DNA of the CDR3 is TGTGCCAGCCCCTCCGGGACTAGATCGACCAATGAGCAGTTCTTC. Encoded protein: CASPSGTRSTNEQFF. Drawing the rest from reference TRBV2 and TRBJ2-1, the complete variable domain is EPEVTQTPSHQVTQMGQEVILRCVPISNHLYFYWYRQILGQKVEFLVSFYNNEISEKSEIFDDQFSVERPDGSNFTLKIRSTKLEDSAMYFCASPSGTRSTNEQFFGPGTRLTVL.

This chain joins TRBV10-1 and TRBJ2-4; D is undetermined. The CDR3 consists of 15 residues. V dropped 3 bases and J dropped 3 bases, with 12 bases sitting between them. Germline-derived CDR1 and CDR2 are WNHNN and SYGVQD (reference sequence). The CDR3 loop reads CASSDGPVGKNIQYF. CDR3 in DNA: TGCGCCAGCAGTGATGGTCCCGTGGGCAAAAACATTCAGTACTTC.

This chain's CDR3 is CASSQRGNIYEQYF. The CDR3 DNA is TGTGCCAGCAGCCAAAGGGGGAATATTTACGAGCAGTACTTC. The V call is TRBV14, the J call TRBJ2-7; tentatively, D is TRBD1 (6 bases). The germline V gene encodes CDR1 SGHDN and CDR2 FVKESK. There are 14 residues in the CDR3. V was clipped by 2 bases and J by 4 bases, with 12 bases between them.

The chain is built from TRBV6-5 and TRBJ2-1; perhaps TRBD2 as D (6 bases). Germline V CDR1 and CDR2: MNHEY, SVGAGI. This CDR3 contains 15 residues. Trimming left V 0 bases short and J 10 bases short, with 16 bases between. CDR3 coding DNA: TGTGCCAGCAGTTACTCCGAAGGGAGGAAGGGCGAGCAGTTCTTC. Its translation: CASSYSEGRKGEQFF.

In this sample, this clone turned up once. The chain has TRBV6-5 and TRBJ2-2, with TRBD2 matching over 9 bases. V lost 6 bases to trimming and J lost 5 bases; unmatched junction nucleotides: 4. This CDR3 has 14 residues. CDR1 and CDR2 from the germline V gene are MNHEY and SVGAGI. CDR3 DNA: TGTGCCAGCAGGAAGCGGGAGGAGACCGGGGAGCTGTTTTTT. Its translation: CASRKREETGELFF.

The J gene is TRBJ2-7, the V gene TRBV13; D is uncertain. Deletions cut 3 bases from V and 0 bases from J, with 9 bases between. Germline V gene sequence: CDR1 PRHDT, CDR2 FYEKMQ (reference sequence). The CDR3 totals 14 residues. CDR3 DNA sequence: TGTGCCAGCAGCTTCTTGGGCCCCTCCTACGAGCAGTACTTC. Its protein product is CASSFLGPSYEQYF.

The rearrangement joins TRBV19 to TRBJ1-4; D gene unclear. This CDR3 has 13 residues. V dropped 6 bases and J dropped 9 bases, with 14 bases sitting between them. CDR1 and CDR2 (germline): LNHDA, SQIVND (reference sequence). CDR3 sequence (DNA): TGTGCCAGTAGGGAACCCGGCCCCCAAAAACTGTTTTTT. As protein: CASREPGPQKLFF.

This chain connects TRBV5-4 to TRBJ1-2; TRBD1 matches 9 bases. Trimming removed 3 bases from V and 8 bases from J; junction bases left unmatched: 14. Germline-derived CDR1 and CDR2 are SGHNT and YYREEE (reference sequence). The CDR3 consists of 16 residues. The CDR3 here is CASSSPRDRDSTGYTF. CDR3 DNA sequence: TGTGCCAGCAGCTCCCCTCGGGACAGGGATTCAACCGGCTACACCTTC.

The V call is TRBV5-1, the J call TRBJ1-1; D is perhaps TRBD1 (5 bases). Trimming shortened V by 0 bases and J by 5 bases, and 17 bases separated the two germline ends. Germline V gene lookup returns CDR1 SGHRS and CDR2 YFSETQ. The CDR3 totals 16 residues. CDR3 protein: CASSLGPYDSQTEAFF. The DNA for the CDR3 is TGCGCCAGCAGCTTGGGCCCATATGACAGTCAAACTGAAGCTTTCTTT.